The 25 T cell receptor beta chains presented below share a single source sample, sequenced in a study of CD8 T cells in ankylosing spondylitis. Study-wide points: Seemingly distinctive of ankylosing spondylitis blood was a TCR beta motif formed by eight highly homologous variants.

TCRdb re-called the 5' RACE reads with MiXCR, one entry per CDR3 protein. The sample lists fewer than 450,000 distinct CDR3 sequences; over 15% were seen once. Which antigens these TCRs recognize remains unknown. The sample comprised blood, either unsorted or a sorted T cell fraction (not recorded which). These receptors all stem from a male donor with ankylosing spondylitis.

This clonotype was counted many times. This rearrangement joins TRBV12-3 or TRBV12-4 to TRBJ2-3, with D perhaps TRBD2 (6 bases). This CDR3 region has 14 residues. V lost 4 bases, J lost 8 bases, and 16 bases lay in between. The CDR3 spells CASSSGVRGGTQYF. CDR3 nucleotides: TGTGCCAGCAGTTCGGGGGTGCGCGGCGGTACGCAGTATTTT.

This clonotype was counted between two and nine times. This chain joins TRBV20-1 and TRBJ2-5; D unresolved. Between the trimmed V and J ends, which lost 5 bases and 4 bases, there was a span of 5 bases. This CDR3 comprises 10 residues. The germline gives CDR1 DFQATT, CDR2 SNEGSKA (reference sequence). CDR3 DNA: TGCAGTGCTTACGGAGAGACCCAGTACTTC. Translation: CSAYGETQYF.

Concerning this clonotype: Germline is not matched at one junction end, which may reflect a read error. The chain has TRBV7-7 and TRBJ2-2, with unresolved D. The CDR3 sequence is 14 residues long. Per germline, CDR1 SSHAT and CDR2 FNYEAQ (reference sequence). As DNA, the CDR3 is TGTGCTAGCAGCAGGACGGAAGACACCGGGGAGCTGTTTTTT. Its translation: CASSRTEDTGELFF. The whole variable domain, filled in from reference TRBV7-7 and TRBJ2-2, reads GAGVSQSPRYKVTKRGQDVTLRCDPISSHATLYWYQQALGQGPEFLTYFNYEAQPDKSGLPSDRFSAERPEGSISTLTIQRTEQRDSAMYRCASSRTEDTGELFFGEGSRLTVL.

The chain joins TRBV20-1 to TRBJ2-7; 7 nucleotides line up with TRBD2. Germline V gene data show CDR1 as DFQATT and CDR2 as SNEGSKA (reference sequence). V trimming: 2 bases; J trimming: 0 bases; junction bases outside the gene matches: 4. This CDR3 is built from 14 residues. The CDR3 region is CSARRDYSSYEQYF. The CDR3 nucleotides are TGCAGTGCTAGAAGGGACTACAGCTCCTACGAGCAGTACTTC.

This clonotype appeared a few times. As DNA, the CDR3 is TGTGCCAGCAGTAGGCAGGGTGGCGATACGCAGTATTTT. The encoded protein is CASSRQGGDTQYF. The chain links TRBV6-1 to TRBJ2-3; TRBD1 is a possible D gene (5 bases). With 5 bases removed from V and 6 bases from J, the gap between germline ends came to 12 bases. The length of the CDR3 is 13 residues. Germline V CDR1 and CDR2: MNHNS, SASEGT.

This clonotype was counted only a few times. The J gene is TRBJ2-7, the V gene TRBV6-5; no reliable D call. With 6 bases removed from V and 7 bases from J, the gap between germline ends came to 10 bases. CDR1 and CDR2 (germline): MNHEY, SVGAGI. The CDR3 covers 11 residues. The CDR3 DNA reads TGTGCCAGCAGAAACGGCCGGGAGCAGTACTTC. Translating gives CASRNGREQYF.

This clonotype appeared many times. The chain's CDR3 is CASSQLFTSGTDTQYF. CDR3 nucleotides: TGTGCCAGCAGCCAATTGTTCACTAGCGGCACAGATACGCAGTATTTT. V usage is TRBV4-2 and J usage is TRBJ2-3, with 7 bases fitting TRBD2. V gave up 2 bases and J gave up 1 base; unmatched junction bases: 6. This CDR3 spans 16 amino acids. In germline, CDR1 is LGHNA, CDR2 YNFKEQ.

The V call is TRBV6-1, the J call TRBJ1-2, with a weak D call TRBD1 (5 bases). The CDR3 consists of 16 residues. The germline CDR1 and CDR2 sequences are MNHNS and SASEGT. The V and J ends lost 6 bases and 2 bases respectively, with 19 bases between them. In DNA, the CDR3 is TGTGCCAGCAGGGTCCAACAGGAGATACCGAACTATGGCTACACCTTC. It specifies CASRVQQEIPNYGYTF.

Many counts were recorded for this clonotype. The V call is TRBV4-3, the J call TRBJ2-1, with TRBD2 matching 8 bases. Germline CDR1 and CDR2: LGHNA and YSLEER. CDR3 length: 15 amino acids. V lost 1 base and J lost 2; bases outside the gene matches: 1. The DNA for the CDR3 is TGCGCCAGCAGCCAAGGACTAGCGACCTACAATGAGCAGTTCTTC. This gives the protein CASSQGLATYNEQFF.

The V gene is TRBV12-3 or TRBV12-4, the J gene TRBJ2-1; the match to TRBD1 covers 8 bases. V shed 2 bases and J 6 bases; nucleotides not matched to a gene: 15. This CDR3 has 18 amino acids. CDR3 nucleotides: TGTGCCAGCAGTTTAAACCTCGCGACAGGGGTAGAAACCAATGAGCAGTTCTTC. Its translation: CASSLNLATGVETNEQFF.

A few counts support this clonotype. The chain is built from TRBV20-1 and TRBJ2-5; TRBD2 agrees at 9 bases. CDR1 is DFQATT, CDR2 SNEGSKA, per germline (reference sequence). J was trimmed by 4 bases and V by 7 bases; bases with no gene match: 13. CDR3 length equals 15 residues. The CDR3 DNA follows: TGCAGTGGCGGGTTGGCGGGAGGGCTAGTAGAGACCCAGTACTTC. The encoded protein is CSGGLAGGLVETQYF.

This clonotype is medium-sized within its sample. The V gene is TRBV2, the J gene TRBJ2-2; 7 bases are shared with TRBD1. From germline, CDR1 is SNHLY and CDR2 FYNNEI. The CDR3 runs to 14 residues. Losses at the gene ends were 9 bases for V and 6 bases for J; bases not matched to a gene: 10. The CDR3 region is CASKQGPISGELFF. The CDR3 region has the DNA TGTGCCAGTAAACAGGGGCCCATCTCCGGGGAGCTGTTTTTT.

The chain combines TRBV6-2 or TRBV6-3 with TRBJ2-2; 7 nucleotides match TRBD2. V shed 2 bases and J 5 bases; nucleotides not matched to a gene: 5. The CDR3 covers 15 residues. Germline CDR1 is MNHEY and CDR2 is SVGEGT. CDR3 sequence (DNA): TGTGCCAGCAGTTACGCGGGGGTAGTTACCGGGGAGCTGTTTTTT. Translated, it gives CASSYAGVVTGELFF.

This clonotype was detected a few times. V and J are TRBV6-5 and TRBJ1-2, with a tentative D call TRBD1 (5 bases). V was shortened by 4 bases and J by 7 bases, with 25 bases between the two germline ends. The CDR3 totals 17 residues. Germline V gene lookup returns CDR1 MNHEY and CDR2 SVGAGI. The CDR3 nucleotides read TGTGCCAGCAGTTTCACGTCGTGGTTGGCAGGGCCGCGTGGCTACACCTTC. This sequence encodes CASSFTSWLAGPRGYTF.

The chain links TRBV27 to TRBJ1-6; 8 nucleotides line up with TRBD1. Germline-derived CDR1 and CDR2 are MNHEY and SMNVEV (reference sequence). Trimming removed 5 bases from V and 9 bases from J; junction bases left unmatched: 15. The CDR3 spans 17 residues. This CDR3 reads CASSLRQGPGVVSPLHF. The DNA for the CDR3 is TGTGCCAGCAGTCTCCGACAGGGGCCGGGAGTAGTTTCACCCCTCCACTTT.

The V gene is TRBV28, the J gene TRBJ2-3; D possibly uses TRBD1 or TRBD2 (7 bases each). From germline, CDR1 is MDHEN and CDR2 SYDVKM. Trimming removed 2 bases from V and 1 base from J, with 25 bases in between. The CDR3 covers 20 residues. In DNA, the CDR3 is TGTGCCAGCAGTTTACCCCAAGGGGGGGACAGTCGTCTTGGCACAGATACGCAGTATTTT. Translated: CASSLPQGGDSRLGTDTQYF.

The chain carries TRBV7-9 and TRBJ2-3; 7 positions match TRBD1. CDR1 is SEHNR and CDR2 is FQNEAQ in the germline V gene (reference sequence). This CDR3 is 16 amino acids long. J gave up 10 bases and V 5 bases, and 18 bases lay outside the gene matches. CDR3 region: CASSPPTGANPRSQYF. CDR3 coding DNA: TGTGCCAGCAGCCCTCCCACAGGGGCAAACCCCAGGTCGCAGTATTTT.

The J gene is TRBJ1-1, the V gene TRBV20-1, with D tentatively TRBD1 (5 bases). V was clipped by 3 bases and J by 11 bases, with 16 bases between them. This CDR3 has 12 residues. Germline V CDR1 and CDR2: DFQATT, SNEGSKA (reference sequence). The CDR3 DNA follows: TGCAGTGCTAGGGGGGAGGGCCTGCGGGCTTTCTTT. It is translated as CSARGEGLRAFF.

This clonotype has only a few counts. The chain recombines TRBV27 with TRBJ1-1, with D possibly being TRBD1 (5 bases). Germline values: CDR1 MNHEY, CDR2 SMNVEV (reference sequence). The CDR3 runs to 16 residues. With 5 bases removed from V and 1 base from J, the gap between germline ends came to 17 bases. CDR3: CASSRSGGGGNTEAFF. The CDR3 nucleotides are TGTGCCAGCAGTCGCTCGGGCGGCGGGGGGAACACTGAAGCTTTCTTT.

This clonotype occurred a few times. The V call is TRBV6-1, the J call TRBJ2-7; D remains ambiguous. CDR3 length equals 15 residues. V lost 4 bases, J lost 3 bases, and 16 bases lay in between. Germline CDR1 and CDR2: MNHNS and SASEGT. Here the CDR3 reads CASSGRRKIIYEQYF. CDR3 nucleotide sequence: TGTGCCAGCAGTGGCCGGCGGAAAATCATCTACGAGCAGTACTTC.

There are many counts of this clonotype. The rearrangement uses TRBV12-3 or TRBV12-4 and TRBJ1-2; D not resolved. The CDR3 is made up of 12 amino acids. Trimming cost V 2 bases and J 3 bases, with 4 bases left between them. For the CDR3, the DNA is TGTGCCAGCAGTTTAAAGGACTATGGCTACACCTTC. This gives the protein CASSLKDYGYTF.

This clonotype was counted between two and nine times. This chain joins TRBV6-1 and TRBJ1-5; D is possibly TRBD1 (5 bases). V was pared by 6 bases and J by 0 bases, with 9 bases between. The CDR3 runs to 14 residues. CDR1 and CDR2 (germline): MNHNS, SASEGT. The CDR3 region is CASRGTYSNQPQHF. CDR3 in DNA: TGTGCCAGCAGAGGGACTTATAGCAATCAGCCCCAGCATTTT.

In this sample, this clonotype turned up a few times. The V gene is TRBV7-8, the J gene TRBJ2-1; 7 nucleotides agree with TRBD1. Trimming removed 5 bases from V and 2 bases from J; junction bases left unmatched: 6. The CDR3 is 15 amino acids. Per the germline V gene, CDR1 is SGHVS and CDR2 is FQNEAQ. The CDR3 sequence: CASSSRDSPYNEQFF. The CDR3 DNA reads as TGTGCCAGCAGCAGCCGGGACAGTCCCTACAATGAGCAGTTCTTC.

In this sample, this clonotype turned up a few times. The V and J genes are TRBV10-3 and TRBJ2-2, with a weak D call TRBD1 (6 bases). Trimming removed 6 bases from V and 6 bases from J, with 11 bases in between. The CDR3 is 13 residues long. From germline, CDR1 is ENHRY and CDR2 SYGVKD. In DNA, the CDR3 is TGTGCCATCAGATCACAGGGTTCCGGGGAGCTGTTTTTT. Its translation is CAIRSQGSGELFF.

The rearrangement links TRBV7-8 to TRBJ2-7; D remains unclear. Trimming took off 3 bases at V and 4 bases at J, with 10 bases between the two ends. The CDR3 is made up of 13 amino acids. Germline V gene data show CDR1 as SGHVS and CDR2 as FQNEAQ. CDR3 in DNA: TGTGCCAGCAGCTTTAACGGCCGTTACGAGCAGTACTTC. Residues: CASSFNGRYEQYF.